The TCR beta chain under discussion was sequenced for a study of OX40 agonist ivuxolimab in advanced cancers. For the study at large: Participants could have had prior anti-PD-1, anti-PD-L1 or anti-CTLA-4 therapy, and approximately 37% had some.

Broader study findings: CD4+ and CD8+ T cells in blood underwent clonal expansion by week 6 at 0.1 to 3.0 mg/kg.

Assay: immunoSEQ multiplex PCR; the TCRdb copy retains only in-frame clones and omits some. The data contain some 100,000 clones, 92% of them seen just once; the ten biggest clones take up 3% to 3.5%. To note about this clone: Its antigen is not identified.

CDR3 length: 16 residues. Germline V gives CDR1 MGHRA, CDR2 YSYEKL. V was shortened by 1 base and J by 3 bases, with 15 bases between the two germline ends. This sequence joins TRBV4-1 and TRBJ1-2; D perhaps matches TRBD1 (5 bases). The source is an adult with an advanced solid tumor such as melanoma, head and neck, liver or kidney cancer. The sequencing here drew on CD4+ or CD8+ T cells sorted from blood, taken in a trial of the OX40 agonist ivuxolimab. CDR3 sequence reads: CASSQAGSPMDYGYTF. CDR3 nucleotides: TGCGCCAGCAGCCAAGCAGGGTCCCCTATGGACTATGGCTACACCTTC.